This T cell receptor beta chain was identified in a study of a mutant IDH1 vaccine in newly diagnosed glioma. Study-wide context: Patients began vaccination 4-6 weeks after radiotherapy alone, or with temozolomide cycles. Before enrollment, patients got radiotherapy alone, temozolomide alone, or mostly the combination. Study conclusions and caveats: Evidence of vaccine-induced immune responses was documented in about 93% of patients.

Germline values: CDR1 SGDLS, CDR2 YYNGEE. Trimming took 7 bases from V and 1 from J, leaving 9 bases between them. The CDR3 consists of 13 residues. Time point meaning: week 35, safety follow-up. Topical imiquimod was applied with each vaccine dose, which held 300 ug of mutant IDH1 20-mer peptide. This table comes from immunoSEQ multiplex PCR, and its TCRdb copy is limited to in-frame clones, with some not included. The data show around 60,000 clones, with roughly 81% seen just once and roughly 5.3% held by the top ten. A word on this clone: Its cognate antigen is unknown.

V and J are TRBV9 and TRBJ1-3; possibly TRBD1 for D (6 bases). The TCR sequence derives from a man between 35 and 55 years old with glioma. The sequencing here drew on PBMCs, taken from a glioma patient whose treatment included an IDH1 peptide vaccine. The CDR3 spells CASSQGSGNTIYF. The CDR3 DNA is TGTGCCAGCTCACAGGGATCTGGAAACACCATATATTTT.